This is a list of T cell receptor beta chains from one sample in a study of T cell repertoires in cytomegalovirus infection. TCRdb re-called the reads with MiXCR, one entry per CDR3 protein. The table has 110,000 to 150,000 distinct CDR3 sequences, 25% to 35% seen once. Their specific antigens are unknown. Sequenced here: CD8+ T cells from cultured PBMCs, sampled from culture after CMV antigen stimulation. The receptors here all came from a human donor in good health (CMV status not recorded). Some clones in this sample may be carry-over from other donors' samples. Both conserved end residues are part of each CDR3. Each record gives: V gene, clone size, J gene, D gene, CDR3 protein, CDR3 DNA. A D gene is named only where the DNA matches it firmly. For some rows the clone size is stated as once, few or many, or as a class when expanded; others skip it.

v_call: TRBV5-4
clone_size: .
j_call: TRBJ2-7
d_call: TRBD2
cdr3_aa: CASSSREDPYEQYF
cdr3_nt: TGTGCCAGCAGCTCCCGGGAGGACCCTTACGAGCAGTACTTC

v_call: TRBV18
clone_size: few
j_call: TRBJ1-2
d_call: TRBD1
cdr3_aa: CASSPLGQGATGYGYTF
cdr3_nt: TGTGCCAGCTCACCATTGGGACAGGGGGCGACCGGCTATGGCTACACCTTC

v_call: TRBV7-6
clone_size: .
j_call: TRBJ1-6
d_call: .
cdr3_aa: CASSLTGTNSPLHF
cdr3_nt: TGTGCCAGCAGTTTAACAGGGACAAATTCACCCCTCCACTTT

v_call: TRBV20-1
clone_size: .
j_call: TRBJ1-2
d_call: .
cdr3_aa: CSARGDTWLIRYGYTF
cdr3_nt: TGCAGTGCTAGGGGGGACACATGGTTGATCCGCTATGGCTACACCTTC

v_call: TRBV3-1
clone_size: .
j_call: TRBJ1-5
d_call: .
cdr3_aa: CASSQDTQNNQPQHF
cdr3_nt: TGTGCCAGCAGCCAAGATACGCAGAACAATCAGCCCCAGCATTTT

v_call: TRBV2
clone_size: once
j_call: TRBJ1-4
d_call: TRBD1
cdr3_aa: CASSVNRGTTNEKLFF
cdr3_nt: TGTGCCAGCAGTGTTAACAGGGGAACAACTAATGAAAAACTGTTTTTT

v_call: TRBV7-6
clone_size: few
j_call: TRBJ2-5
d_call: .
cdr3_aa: CASSLGPLQETQYF
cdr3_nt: TGTGCCAGCAGCTTAGGACCACTCCAAGAGACCCAGTACTTC

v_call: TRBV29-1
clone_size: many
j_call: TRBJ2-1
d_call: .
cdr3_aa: CSYLRSSYNEQFF
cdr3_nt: TGCAGCTACCTTAGAAGCTCCTACAATGAGCAGTTCTTC

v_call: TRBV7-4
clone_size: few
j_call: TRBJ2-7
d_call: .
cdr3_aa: CASSLVTSSYEQYF
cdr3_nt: TGTGCCAGCAGCTTAGTCACGAGCTCCTACGAGCAGTACTTC

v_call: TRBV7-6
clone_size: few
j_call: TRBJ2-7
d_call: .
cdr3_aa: CASSLGSPSWEQYF
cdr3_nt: TGTGCCAGCAGCTTAGGATCCCCCTCCTGGGAGCAGTACTTC

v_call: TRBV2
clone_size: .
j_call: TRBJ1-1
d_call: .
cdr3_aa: CATKRTRTEAFF
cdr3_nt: TGTGCCACCAAACGGACAAGAACTGAAGCTTTCTTT